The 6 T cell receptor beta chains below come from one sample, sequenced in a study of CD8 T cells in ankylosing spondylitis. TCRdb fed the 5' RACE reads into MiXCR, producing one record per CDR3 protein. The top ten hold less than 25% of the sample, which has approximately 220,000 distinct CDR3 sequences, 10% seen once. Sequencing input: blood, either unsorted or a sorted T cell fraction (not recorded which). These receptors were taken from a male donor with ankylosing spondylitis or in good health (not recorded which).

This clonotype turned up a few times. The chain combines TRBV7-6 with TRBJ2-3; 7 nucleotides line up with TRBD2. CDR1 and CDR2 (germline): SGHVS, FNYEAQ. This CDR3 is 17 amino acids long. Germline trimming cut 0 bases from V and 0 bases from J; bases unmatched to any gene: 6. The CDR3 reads CASSLARSGASTDTQYF. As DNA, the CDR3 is TGTGCCAGCAGCTTAGCGCGAAGCGGGGCAAGCACAGATACGCAGTATTTT.

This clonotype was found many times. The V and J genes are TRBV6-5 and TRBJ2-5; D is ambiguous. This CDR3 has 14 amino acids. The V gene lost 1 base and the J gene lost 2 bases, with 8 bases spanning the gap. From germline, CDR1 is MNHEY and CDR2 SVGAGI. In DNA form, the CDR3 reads TGTGCCAGCAGTTACTACAGTCCACAAGAGACCCAGTACTTC. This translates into CASSYYSPQETQYF.

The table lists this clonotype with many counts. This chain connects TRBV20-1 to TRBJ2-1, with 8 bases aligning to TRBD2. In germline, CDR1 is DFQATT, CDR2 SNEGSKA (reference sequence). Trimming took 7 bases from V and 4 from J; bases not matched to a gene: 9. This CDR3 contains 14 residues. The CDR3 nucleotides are TGCAGTGTTCGGGGGGGCCGTCGATACAATGAGCAGTTCTTC. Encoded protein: CSVRGGRRYNEQFF.

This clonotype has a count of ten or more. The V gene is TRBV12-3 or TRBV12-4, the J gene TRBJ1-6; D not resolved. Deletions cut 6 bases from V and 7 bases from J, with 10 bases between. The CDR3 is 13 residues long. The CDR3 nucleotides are TGTGCCAGCAGACTGGACGGGAATTCACCCCTCCACTTT. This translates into CASRLDGNSPLHF.

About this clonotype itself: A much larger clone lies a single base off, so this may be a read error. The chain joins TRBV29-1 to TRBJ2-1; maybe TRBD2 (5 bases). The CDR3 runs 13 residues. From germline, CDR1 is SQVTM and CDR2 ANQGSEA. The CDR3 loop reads CCAVAGSVLEQFF. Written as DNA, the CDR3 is TGCTGCGCCGTGGCGGGTAGTGTTCTTGAGCAGTTCTTC.

CDR3 nucleotide sequence: TGCAGTGCCGCAGGGGAAGGGAACACTGAAGCTTTCTTT. It codes for CSAAGEGNTEAFF. The chain combines TRBV20-1 with TRBJ1-1, with D possibly matching TRBD1 (6 bases). V shed 6 bases and J shed 1 base, with 12 bases lying between them. This CDR3 is built from 13 residues. Germline CDR1 DFQATT, CDR2 SNEGSKA (reference sequence).